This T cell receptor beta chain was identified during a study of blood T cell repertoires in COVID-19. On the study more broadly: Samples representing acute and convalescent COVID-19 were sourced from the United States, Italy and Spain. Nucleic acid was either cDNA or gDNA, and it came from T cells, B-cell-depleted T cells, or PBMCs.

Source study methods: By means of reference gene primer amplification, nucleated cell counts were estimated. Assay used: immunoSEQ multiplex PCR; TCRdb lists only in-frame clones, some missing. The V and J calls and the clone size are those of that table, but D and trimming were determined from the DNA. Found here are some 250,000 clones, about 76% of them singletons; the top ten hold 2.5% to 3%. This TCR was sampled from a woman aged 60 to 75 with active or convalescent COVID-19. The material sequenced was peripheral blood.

CDR3: CASSQDPNLSSYNEQFF. The CDR3 DNA reads as TGTGCCAGCAGCCAAGATCCGAATCTTAGCTCCTACAATGAGCAGTTCTTC. The chain joins TRBV4-2 to TRBJ2-1; no clear D gene. Germline V gene sequence: CDR1 LGHNA, CDR2 YNFKEQ. This CDR3 comprises 17 residues. V gave up 0 bases and J gave up 0 bases, with 12 bases separating them.